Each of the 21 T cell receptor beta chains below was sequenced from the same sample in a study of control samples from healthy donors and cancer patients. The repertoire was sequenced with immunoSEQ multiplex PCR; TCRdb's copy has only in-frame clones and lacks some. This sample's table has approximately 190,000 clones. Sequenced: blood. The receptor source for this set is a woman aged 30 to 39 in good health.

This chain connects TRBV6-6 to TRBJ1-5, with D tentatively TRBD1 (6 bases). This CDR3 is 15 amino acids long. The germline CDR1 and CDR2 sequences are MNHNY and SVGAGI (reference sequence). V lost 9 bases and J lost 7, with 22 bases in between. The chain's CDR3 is CASFSWTVAHQPQHF. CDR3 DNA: TGTGCCAGTTTCTCCTGGACAGTGGCCCACCAGCCCCAGCATTTT.

The CDR3: CASSLRTGTYNEQFF. The DNA of the CDR3 is TGTGCCAGCAGTTTGCGGACAGGGACCTACAATGAGCAGTTCTTC. The chain is built from TRBV6-6 and TRBJ2-1, with 8 bases aligning to TRBD1. The CDR3 length is 15 residues. CDR1 MNHNY and CDR2 SVGAGI come from the germline V gene (reference sequence). The junction had 4 bases not matched to a gene; V was cut back by 4 bases and J by 2 bases.

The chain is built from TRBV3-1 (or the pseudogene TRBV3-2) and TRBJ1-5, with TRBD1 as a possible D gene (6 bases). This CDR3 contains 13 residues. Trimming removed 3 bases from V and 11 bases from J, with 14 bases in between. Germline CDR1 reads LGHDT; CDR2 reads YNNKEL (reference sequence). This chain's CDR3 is CASSQEPGATQHF. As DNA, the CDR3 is TGTGCCAGCAGCCAGGAACCAGGGGCGACCCAGCATTTT.

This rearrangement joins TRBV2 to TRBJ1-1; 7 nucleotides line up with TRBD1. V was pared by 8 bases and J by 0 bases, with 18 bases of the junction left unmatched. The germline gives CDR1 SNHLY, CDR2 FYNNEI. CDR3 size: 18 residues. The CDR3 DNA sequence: TGTGCCAGCGGGACAGCTCCTTATTTGGGGCCCATGAACACTGAAGCTTTCTTT. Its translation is CASGTAPYLGPMNTEAFF.

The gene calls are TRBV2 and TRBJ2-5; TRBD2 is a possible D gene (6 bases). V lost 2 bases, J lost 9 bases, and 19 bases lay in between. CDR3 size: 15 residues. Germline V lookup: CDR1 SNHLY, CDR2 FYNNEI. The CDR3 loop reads CASSERGTAGRSQYF. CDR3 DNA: TGTGCCAGCAGTGAAAGAGGGACGGCGGGGAGGTCCCAGTACTTC.

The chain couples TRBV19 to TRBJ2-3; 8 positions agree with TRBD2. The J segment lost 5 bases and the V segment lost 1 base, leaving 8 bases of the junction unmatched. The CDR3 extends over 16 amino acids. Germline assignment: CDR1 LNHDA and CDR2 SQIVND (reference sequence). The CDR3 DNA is TGTGCCAGTAGTATAGTCACGGGGGGGCGCCAAGATACGCAGTATTTT. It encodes CASSIVTGGRQDTQYF.

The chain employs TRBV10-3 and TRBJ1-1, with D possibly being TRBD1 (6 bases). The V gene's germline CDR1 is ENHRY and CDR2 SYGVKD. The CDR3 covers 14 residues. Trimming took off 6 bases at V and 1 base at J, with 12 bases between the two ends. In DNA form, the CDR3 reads TGTGCCATCAGGCAGGGGAATGAGAACACTGAAGCTTTCTTT. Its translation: CAIRQGNENTEAFF.

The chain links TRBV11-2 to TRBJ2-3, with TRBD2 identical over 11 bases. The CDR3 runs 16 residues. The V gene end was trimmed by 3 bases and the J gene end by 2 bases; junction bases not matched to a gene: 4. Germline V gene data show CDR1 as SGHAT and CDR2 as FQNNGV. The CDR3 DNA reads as TGTGCCAGCAGCTTCCGACTAGCGGGGCACACAGATACGCAGTATTTT. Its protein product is CASSFRLAGHTDTQYF. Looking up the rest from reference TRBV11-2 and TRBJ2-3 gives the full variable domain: EAGVAQSPRYKIIEKRQSVAFWCNPISGHATLYWYQQILGQGPKLLIQFQNNGVVDDSQLPKDRFSAERLKGVDSTLKIQPAKLEDSAVYLCASSFRLAGHTDTQYFGPGTRLTVL.

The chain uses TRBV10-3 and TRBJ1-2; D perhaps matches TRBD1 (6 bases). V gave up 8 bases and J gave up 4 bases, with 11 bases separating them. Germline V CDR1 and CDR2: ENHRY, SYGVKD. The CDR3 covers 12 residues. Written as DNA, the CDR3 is TGTGCCATCCCGGACAGCGGCTATGGCTACACCTTC. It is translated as CAIPDSGYGYTF.

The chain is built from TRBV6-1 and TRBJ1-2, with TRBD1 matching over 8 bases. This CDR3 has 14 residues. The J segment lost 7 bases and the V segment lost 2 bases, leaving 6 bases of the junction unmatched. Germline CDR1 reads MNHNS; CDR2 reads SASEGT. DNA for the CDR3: TGTGCCAGCAGTGAACTCCAGGGGGCGAGTGGCTACACCTTC. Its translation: CASSELQGASGYTF.

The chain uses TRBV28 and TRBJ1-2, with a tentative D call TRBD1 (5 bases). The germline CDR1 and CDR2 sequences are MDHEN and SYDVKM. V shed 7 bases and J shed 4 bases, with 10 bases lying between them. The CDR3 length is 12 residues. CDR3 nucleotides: TGTGCCAGCACCTTCGGGGGCTATGGCTACACCTTC. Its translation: CASTFGGYGYTF.

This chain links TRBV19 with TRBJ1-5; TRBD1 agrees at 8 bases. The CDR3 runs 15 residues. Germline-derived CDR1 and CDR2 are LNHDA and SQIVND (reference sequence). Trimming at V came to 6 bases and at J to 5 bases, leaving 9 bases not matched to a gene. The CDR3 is CASSTQSGGHQPQHF. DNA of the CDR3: TGTGCCAGTAGCACTCAATCAGGGGGCCATCAGCCCCAGCATTTT.

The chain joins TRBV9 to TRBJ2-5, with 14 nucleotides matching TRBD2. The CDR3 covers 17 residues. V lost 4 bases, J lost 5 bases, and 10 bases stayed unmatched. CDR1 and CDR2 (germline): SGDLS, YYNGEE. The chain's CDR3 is CASSTRLAGGPWETQYF. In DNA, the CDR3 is TGTGCCAGCAGCACAAGACTAGCGGGGGGGCCATGGGAGACCCAGTACTTC.

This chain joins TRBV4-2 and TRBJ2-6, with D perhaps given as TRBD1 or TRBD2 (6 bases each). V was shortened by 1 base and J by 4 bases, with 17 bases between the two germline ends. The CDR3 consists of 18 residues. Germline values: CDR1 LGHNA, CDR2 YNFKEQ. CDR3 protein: CASSQGLEGDSGANVLTF. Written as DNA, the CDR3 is TGTGCCAGCAGCCAAGGATTAGAGGGGGACTCAGGGGCCAACGTCCTGACTTTC.

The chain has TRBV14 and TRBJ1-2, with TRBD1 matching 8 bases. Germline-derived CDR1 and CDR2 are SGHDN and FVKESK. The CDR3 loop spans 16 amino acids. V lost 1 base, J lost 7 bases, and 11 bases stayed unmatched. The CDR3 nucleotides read TGTGCCAGCAGCCAAGGGCAGGGGGCGTCGTTTACTGGCTACACCTTC. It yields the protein CASSQGQGASFTGYTF. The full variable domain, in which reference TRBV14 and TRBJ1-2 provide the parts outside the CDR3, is EAGVTQFPSHSVIEKGQTVTLRCDPISGHDNLYWYRRVMGKEIKFLLHFVKESKQDESGMPNNRFLAERTGGTYSTLKVQPAELEDSGVYFCASSQGQGASFTGYTFGSGTRLTVV.

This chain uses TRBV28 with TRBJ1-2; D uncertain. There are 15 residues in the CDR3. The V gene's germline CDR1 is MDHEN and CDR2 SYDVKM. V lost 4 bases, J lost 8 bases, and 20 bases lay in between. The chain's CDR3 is CASSYETVRAGGYTF. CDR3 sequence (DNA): TGTGCCAGCAGTTACGAGACGGTTAGGGCCGGGGGCTACACCTTC.

The CDR3 nucleotides read TGTGCCAGCAGTTACTCCGGGACAGGGAAGACCGGGGAGCTGTTTTTT. Translated, it gives CASSYSGTGKTGELFF. The chain combines TRBV6-5 with TRBJ2-2, with 9 positions matching TRBD1. After removal of 0 bases from V and 5 bases from J, the junction contained 4 bases not matched to a gene. The germline CDR1 and CDR2 sequences are MNHEY and SVGAGI. The CDR3 extends over 16 amino acids.

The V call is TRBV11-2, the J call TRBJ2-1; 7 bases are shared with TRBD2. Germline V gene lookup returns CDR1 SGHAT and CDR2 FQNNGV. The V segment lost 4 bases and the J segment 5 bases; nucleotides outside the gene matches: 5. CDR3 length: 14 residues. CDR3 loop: CASSWGGTHNEQFF. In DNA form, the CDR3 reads TGTGCCAGCAGCTGGGGGGGGACCCACAATGAGCAGTTCTTC.

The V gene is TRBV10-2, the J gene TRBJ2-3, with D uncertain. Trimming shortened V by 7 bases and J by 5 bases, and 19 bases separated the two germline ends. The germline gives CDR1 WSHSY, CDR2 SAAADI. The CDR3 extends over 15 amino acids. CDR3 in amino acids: CASKSSGSVRDTQYF. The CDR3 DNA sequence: TGCGCCAGCAAATCAAGTGGCAGCGTCAGAGATACGCAGTATTTT.

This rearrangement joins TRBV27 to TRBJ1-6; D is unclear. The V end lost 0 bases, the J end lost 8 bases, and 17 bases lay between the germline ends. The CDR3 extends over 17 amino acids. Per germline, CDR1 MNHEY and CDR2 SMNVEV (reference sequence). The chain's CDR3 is CASSLSSEGRYHSPLHF. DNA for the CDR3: TGTGCCAGCAGTTTATCGAGCGAGGGCAGGTACCATTCACCCCTCCACTTT.

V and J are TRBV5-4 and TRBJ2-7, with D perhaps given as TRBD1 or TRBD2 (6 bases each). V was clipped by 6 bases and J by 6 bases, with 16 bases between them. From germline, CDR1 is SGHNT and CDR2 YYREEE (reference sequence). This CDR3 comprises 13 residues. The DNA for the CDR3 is TGTGCCAGCACGGGGGCCGGGGGCCTCGAGCAGTACTTC. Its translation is CASTGAGGLEQYF.